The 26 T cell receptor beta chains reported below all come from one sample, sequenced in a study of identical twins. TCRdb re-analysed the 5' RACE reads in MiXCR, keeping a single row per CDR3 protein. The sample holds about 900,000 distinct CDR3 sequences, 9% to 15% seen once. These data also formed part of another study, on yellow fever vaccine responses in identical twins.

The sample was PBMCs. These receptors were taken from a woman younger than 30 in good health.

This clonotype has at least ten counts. CDR3 nucleotide sequence: TGCAGCGTCGGACTAGCGGGCCTGGAGCAGTACTTC. Its protein is CSVGLAGLEQYF. This rearrangement joins TRBV29-1 to TRBJ2-7, with TRBD2 matching over 11 bases. Germline lookup yields CDR1 SQVTM and CDR2 ANQGSEA. The V and J ends lost 6 bases and 7 bases, in that order; junction bases with no gene match: 5. The CDR3 is 12 residues long.

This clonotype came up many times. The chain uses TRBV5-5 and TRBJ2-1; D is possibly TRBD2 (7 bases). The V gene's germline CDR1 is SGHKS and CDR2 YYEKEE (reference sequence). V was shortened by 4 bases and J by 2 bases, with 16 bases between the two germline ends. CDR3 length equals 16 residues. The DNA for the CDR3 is TGTGCCAGCAGCCCGGAGGGGGGGGCACCCTACAATGAGCAGTTCTTC. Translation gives CASSPEGGAPYNEQFF.

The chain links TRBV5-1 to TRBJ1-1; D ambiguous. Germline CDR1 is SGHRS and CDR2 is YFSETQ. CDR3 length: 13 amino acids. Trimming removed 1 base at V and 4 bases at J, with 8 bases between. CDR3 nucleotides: TGCGCCAGCAGCTTGAAGGGAACCACTGAAGCTTTCTTT. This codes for CASSLKGTTEAFF. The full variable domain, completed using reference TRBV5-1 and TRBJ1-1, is KAGVTQTPRYLIKTRGQQVTLSCSPISGHRSVSWYQQTPGQGLQFLFEYFSETQRNKGNFPGRFSGRQFSNSRSEMNVSTLELGDSALYLCASSLKGTTEAFFGQGTRLTVV.

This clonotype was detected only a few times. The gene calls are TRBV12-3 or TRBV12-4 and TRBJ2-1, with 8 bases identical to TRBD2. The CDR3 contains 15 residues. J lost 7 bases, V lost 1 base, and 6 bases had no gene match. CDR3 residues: CASSLVGGAGNEQFF. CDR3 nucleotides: TGTGCCAGCAGTTTAGTCGGGGGGGCCGGGAATGAGCAGTTCTTC.

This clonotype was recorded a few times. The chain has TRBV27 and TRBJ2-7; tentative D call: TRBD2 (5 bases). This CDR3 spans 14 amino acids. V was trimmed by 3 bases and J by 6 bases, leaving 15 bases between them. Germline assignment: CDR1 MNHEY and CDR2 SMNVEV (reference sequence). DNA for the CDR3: TGTGCCAGCAGTTTGGGTGGAGGAGCCTCCGAGCAGTACTTC. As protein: CASSLGGGASEQYF.

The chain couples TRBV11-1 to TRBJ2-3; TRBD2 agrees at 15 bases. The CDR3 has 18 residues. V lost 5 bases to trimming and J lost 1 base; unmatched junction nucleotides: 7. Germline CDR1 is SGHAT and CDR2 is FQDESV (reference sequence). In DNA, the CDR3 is TGTGCCAGCAGCCCATGGGGACTAGCGGGGGGTCGCACAGATACGCAGTATTTT. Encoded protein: CASSPWGLAGGRTDTQYF.

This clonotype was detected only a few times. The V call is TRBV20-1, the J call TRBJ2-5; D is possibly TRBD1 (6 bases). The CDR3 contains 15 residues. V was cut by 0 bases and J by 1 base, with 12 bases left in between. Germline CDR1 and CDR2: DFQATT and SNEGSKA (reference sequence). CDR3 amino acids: CSAREAGTFQETQYF. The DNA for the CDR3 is TGCAGTGCTAGAGAAGCTGGGACATTCCAAGAGACCCAGTACTTC.

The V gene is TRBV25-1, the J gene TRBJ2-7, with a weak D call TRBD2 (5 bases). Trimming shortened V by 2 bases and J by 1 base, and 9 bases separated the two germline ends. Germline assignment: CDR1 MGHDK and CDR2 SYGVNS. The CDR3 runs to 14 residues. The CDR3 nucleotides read TGTGCCAGCAGTGAACTGCGGGCTTCCTACGAGCAGTACTTC. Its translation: CASSELRASYEQYF.

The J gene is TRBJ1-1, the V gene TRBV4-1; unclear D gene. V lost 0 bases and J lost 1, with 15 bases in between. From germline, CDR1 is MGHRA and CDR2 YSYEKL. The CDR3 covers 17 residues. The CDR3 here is CASSQEPRTVGNTEAFF. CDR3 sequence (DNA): TGCGCCAGCAGCCAAGAGCCACGGACGGTAGGGAACACTGAAGCTTTCTTT.

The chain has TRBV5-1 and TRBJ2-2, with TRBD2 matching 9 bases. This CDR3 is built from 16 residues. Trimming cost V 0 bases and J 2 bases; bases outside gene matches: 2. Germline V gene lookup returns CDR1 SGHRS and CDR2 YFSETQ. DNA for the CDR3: TGCGCCAGCAGCTTGGCTAGCGGGGTTAACACCGGGGAGCTGTTTTTT. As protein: CASSLASGVNTGELFF.

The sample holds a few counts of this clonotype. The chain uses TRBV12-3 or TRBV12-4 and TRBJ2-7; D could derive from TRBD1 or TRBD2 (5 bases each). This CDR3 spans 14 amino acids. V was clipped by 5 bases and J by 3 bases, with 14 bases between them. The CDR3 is CASSQMGRIYEQYF. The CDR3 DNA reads TGTGCCAGCAGTCAGATGGGACGGATCTACGAGCAGTACTTC.

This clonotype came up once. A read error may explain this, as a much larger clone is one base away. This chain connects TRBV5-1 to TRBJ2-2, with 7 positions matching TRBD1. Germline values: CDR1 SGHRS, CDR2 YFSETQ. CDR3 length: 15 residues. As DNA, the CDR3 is TGCTCCAGCAGCTTCGACAGGGATTTAACCGGGGAGCTGTTTTTT. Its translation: CSSSFDRDLTGELFF.

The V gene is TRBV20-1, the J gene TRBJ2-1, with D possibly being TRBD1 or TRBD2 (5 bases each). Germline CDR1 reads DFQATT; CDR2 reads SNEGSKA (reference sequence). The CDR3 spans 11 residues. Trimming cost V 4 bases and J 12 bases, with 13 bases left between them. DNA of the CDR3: TGCAGTGCTACTCGGGACGGCCGGCAGTTCTTC. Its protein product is CSATRDGRQFF.

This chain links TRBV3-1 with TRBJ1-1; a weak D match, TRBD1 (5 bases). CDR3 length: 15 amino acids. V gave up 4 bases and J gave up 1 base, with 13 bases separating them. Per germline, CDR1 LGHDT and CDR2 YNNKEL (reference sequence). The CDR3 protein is CASSLDPQGNTEAFF. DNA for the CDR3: TGTGCCAGCAGCCTCGACCCCCAGGGGAACACTGAAGCTTTCTTT.

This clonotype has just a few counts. CDR3 protein: CASRYRINNEQFF. The DNA of the CDR3 is TGTGCCAGCAGATACCGTATCAACAATGAGCAGTTCTTC. This sequence joins TRBV5-5 and TRBJ2-1; D is unclear. V was pared by 5 bases and J by 5 bases, with 11 bases between. The CDR3 is 13 amino acids. Germline V lookup: CDR1 SGHKS, CDR2 YYEKEE (reference sequence).

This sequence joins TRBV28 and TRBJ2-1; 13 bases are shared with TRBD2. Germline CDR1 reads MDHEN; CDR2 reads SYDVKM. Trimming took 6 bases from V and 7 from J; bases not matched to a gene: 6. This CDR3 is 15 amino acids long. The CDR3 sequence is CASRLLAGGRNEQFF. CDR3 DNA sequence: TGTGCCAGCAGGTTACTAGCGGGGGGGCGGAATGAGCAGTTCTTC.

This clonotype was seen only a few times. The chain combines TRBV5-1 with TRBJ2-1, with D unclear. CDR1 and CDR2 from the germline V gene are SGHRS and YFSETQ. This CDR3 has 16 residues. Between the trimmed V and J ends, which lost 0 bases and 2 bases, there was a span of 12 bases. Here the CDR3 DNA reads TGCGCCAGCAGCTTGGAGCCTCCTGGAACCTACAATGAGCAGTTCTTC. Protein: CASSLEPPGTYNEQFF.

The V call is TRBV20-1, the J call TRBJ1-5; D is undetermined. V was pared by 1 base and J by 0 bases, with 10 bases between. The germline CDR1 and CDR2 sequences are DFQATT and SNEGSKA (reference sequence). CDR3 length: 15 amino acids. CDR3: CSARVGTNSNQPQHF. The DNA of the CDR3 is TGCAGTGCTAGAGTAGGTACTAATAGCAATCAGCCCCAGCATTTT.

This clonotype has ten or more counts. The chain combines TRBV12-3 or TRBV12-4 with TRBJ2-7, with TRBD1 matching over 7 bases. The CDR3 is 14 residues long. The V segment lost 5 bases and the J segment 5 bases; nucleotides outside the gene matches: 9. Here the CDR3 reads CASSATGAKDEQYF. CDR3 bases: TGTGCCAGCAGTGCAACAGGGGCAAAGGACGAGCAGTACTTC.

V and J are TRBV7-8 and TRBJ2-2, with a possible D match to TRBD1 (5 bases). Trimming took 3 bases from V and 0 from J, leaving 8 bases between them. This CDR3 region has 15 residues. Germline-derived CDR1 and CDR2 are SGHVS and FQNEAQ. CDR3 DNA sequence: TGTGCCAGCAGCTTCGGCAGGGCGAACACCGGGGAGCTGTTTTTT. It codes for CASSFGRANTGELFF.

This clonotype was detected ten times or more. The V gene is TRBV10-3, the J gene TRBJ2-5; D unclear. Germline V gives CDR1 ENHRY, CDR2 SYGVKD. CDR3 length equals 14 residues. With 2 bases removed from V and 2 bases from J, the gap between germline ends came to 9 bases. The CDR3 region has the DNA TGTGCCATCAGTGAGCTCGACTCTCAAGAGACCCAGTACTTC. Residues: CAISELDSQETQYF.

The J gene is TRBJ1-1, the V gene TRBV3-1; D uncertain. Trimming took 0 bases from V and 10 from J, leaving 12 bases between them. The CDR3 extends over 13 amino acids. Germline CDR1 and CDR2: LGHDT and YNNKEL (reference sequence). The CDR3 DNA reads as TGTGCCAGCAGCCAAGATAGGAGGGTTCGAGCTTTCTTT. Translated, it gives CASSQDRRVRAFF.

Here the CDR3 DNA reads TGTGCCAGCAGCTTCACAGATGGTAGGAACACTGAAGCTTTCTTT. It yields the protein CASSFTDGRNTEAFF. The chain carries TRBV7-2 and TRBJ1-1; D remains ambiguous. Germline-derived CDR1 and CDR2 are SGHTA and FQGNSA. This CDR3 is built from 15 residues. V lost 3 bases, J lost 1 base, and 12 bases lay in between.

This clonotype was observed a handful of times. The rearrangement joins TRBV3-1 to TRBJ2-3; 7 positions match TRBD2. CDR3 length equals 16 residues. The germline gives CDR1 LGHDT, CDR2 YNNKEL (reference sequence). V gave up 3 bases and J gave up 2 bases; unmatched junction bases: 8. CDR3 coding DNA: TGTGCCAGCAGCCAGGGGGGGTTTTCGGCCACAGATACGCAGTATTTT. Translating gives CASSQGGFSATDTQYF.

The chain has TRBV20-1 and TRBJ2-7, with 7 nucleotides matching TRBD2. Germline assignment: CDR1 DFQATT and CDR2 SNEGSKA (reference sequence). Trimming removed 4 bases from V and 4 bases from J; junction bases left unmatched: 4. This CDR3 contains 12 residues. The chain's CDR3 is CSATGRGYEQYF. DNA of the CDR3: TGCAGTGCTACAGGGAGGGGATACGAGCAGTACTTC.

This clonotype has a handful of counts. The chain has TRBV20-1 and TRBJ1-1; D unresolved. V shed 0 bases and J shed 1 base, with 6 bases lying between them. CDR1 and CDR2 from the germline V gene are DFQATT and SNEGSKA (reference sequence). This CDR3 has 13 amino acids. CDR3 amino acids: CSAREPPNTEAFF. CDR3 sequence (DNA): TGCAGTGCTAGAGAACCCCCGAACACTGAAGCTTTCTTT.